This is a list of T cell receptor beta chains from one sample in a study of cytomegalovirus exposure and HLA in healthy donors. Measured with immunoSEQ multiplex PCR; TCRdb has only the in-frame clones, and not every one. Here the sample spans roughly 200,000 clones, more than 60% being singletons. Material: PBMCs. The source is a woman aged 60-75 years in good health and CMV-seropositive. Both conserved end residues are part of each CDR3.

CDR3: CASSWGDQPQHF; V: TRBV5-6; J: TRBJ1-5
CDR3: CASSPGTAFQETQYF; V: TRBV5-4; J: TRBJ2-5
CDR3: CASSTRAGEQYF; V: TRBV11-2; J: TRBJ2-7
CDR3: CASSVGAQGYGYTF; V: TRBV9; J: TRBJ1-2
CDR3: CASSLPGLAGVSEQFF; V: TRBV5-4; J: TRBJ2-1
CDR3: CASSAMRQGGTEAFF; V: TRBV27; J: TRBJ1-1
CDR3: CASPLPGKTQYF; V: TRBV19; J: TRBJ2-5
CDR3: CASSLRQAQDTQYF; V: TRBV7-3; J: TRBJ2-3
CDR3: CASSLKSGSEQYF; V: TRBV7-3; J: TRBJ2-7
CDR3: CASSQGQGRQPQHF; V: TRBV28; J: TRBJ1-5
CDR3: CASSLGSGKTYEQYF; V: TRBV7-2; J: TRBJ2-7
CDR3: CASSAKFGQANTGGLFF; V: TRBV9; J: TRBJ2-2
CDR3: CASRIGTGVGETQYF; V: TRBV7-7; J: TRBJ2-5
CDR3: CASSLGRQGGRTGELFF; V: TRBV5-1; J: TRBJ2-2
CDR3: CASSAEGGGQPQHF; V: TRBV6-5; J: TRBJ1-5
CDR3: CASSQFHGQAVSGANVLTF; V: TRBV4-2; J: TRBJ2-6
CDR3: CASSYTDGSPYEQYF; V: TRBV6-6; J: -
CDR3: CASSSLRAAGLSNEQFF; V: TRBV11-1; J: TRBJ2-1
CDR3: CASSRAGGAADGGYTF; V: TRBV27; J: TRBJ1-2
CDR3: CASIGAADGTIPYEQYF; V: TRBV2; J: TRBJ2-7
CDR3: CASSSGTSGRVTGELFF; V: TRBV5-4; J: TRBJ2-2
CDR3: CSAFVSYEQYF; V: TRBV20-1; J: TRBJ2-7
CDR3: CASSVNSGYGETQYF; V: TRBV9; J: TRBJ2-5
CDR3: CASSGPMGSGGAQFF; V: TRBV2; J: TRBJ2-1
CDR3: CASSPDRDLNQPQHF; V: TRBV6-5; J: TRBJ1-5
CDR3: CASSLVLAGGYEQYF; V: TRBV7-8; J: TRBJ2-7
CDR3: CASSLGGGPHGQYF; V: TRBV28; J: TRBJ2-3
CDR3: CASSIGQIDGYTF; V: TRBV19; J: TRBJ1-2
CDR3: CASSLGDLLDSPLHF; V: TRBV7-9; J: TRBJ1-6
CDR3: CASRPPTGVGAEAFF; V: TRBV28; J: TRBJ1-1
CDR3: CASRDLLGRGEQFF; V: TRBV19; J: TRBJ2-1
CDR3: CASSAGTDYYGYTF; V: TRBV2; J: TRBJ1-2
CDR3: CASSRAGSTKNSQYF; V: TRBV6-5; J: TRBJ2-4
CDR3: CATPRGGTGDEKLLF; V: TRBV10-3; J: TRBJ1-4
CDR3: CASRPRSFTNEKLFF; V: TRBV6-6; J: TRBJ1-4
CDR3: CASSLESGSYEQYF; V: TRBV11-2; J: TRBJ2-7
CDR3: CASSLRLAGGGDTQYF; V: TRBV19; J: TRBJ2-3